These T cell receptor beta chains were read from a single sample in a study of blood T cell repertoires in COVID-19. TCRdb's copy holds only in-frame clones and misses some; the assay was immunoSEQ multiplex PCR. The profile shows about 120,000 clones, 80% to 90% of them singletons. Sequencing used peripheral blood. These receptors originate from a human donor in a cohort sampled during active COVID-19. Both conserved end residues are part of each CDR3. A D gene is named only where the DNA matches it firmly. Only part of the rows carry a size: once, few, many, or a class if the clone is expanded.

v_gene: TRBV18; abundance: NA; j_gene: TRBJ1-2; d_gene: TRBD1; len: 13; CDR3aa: CASSQDRNYGYTF; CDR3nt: TGTGCCAGCTCACAGGACAGGAACTATGGCTACACCTTC
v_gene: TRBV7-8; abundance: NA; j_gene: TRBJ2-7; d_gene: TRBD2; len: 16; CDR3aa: CASSREVLAGGYEQYF; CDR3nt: TGTGCCAGCAGCCGAGAGGTACTAGCGGGGGGGTACGAGCAGTACTTC
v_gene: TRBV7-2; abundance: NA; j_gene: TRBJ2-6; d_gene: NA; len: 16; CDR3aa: CASSYPGLAGANVLTF; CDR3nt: TGTGCCAGCAGCTACCCCGGGTTAGCGGGGGCCAACGTCCTGACTTTC
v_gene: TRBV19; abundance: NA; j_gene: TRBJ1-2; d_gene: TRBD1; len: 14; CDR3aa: CASSWIGTGYGYTF; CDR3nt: TGTGCCAGTAGTTGGATTGGGACAGGGTATGGCTACACCTTC
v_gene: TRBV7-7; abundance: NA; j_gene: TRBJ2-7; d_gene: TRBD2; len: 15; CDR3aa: CASSRLAGGLYEQYF; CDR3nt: TGTGCTAGCAGCCGTCTAGCGGGAGGGTTGTACGAGCAGTACTTC
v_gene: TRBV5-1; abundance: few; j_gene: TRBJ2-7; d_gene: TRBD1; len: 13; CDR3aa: CASSQGQGDEQYF; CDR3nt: TGCGCCAGCAGCCAAGGACAGGGCGACGAGCAGTACTTC
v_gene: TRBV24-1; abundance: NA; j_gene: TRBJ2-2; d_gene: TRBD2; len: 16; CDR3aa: CATSSRLAGVDGELFF; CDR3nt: TGTGCCACCAGTTCCCGACTAGCGGGGGTTGACGGGGAGCTGTTTTTT
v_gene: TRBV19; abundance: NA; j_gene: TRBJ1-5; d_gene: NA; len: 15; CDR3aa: CASIKNRDQVEPQHF; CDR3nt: TGTGCCAGTATTAAAAACCGCGACCAGGTGGAGCCCCAGCATTTT
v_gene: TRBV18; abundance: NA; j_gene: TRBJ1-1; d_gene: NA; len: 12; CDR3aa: CASSDGDTEAFF; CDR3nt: TGTGCCAGTTCCGACGGGGACACTGAAGCTTTCTTT
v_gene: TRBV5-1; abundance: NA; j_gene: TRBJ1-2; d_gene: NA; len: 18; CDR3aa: CASSLEGASRGVNYGYTF; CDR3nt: TGCGCCAGCAGCTTGGAAGGGGCGTCCAGGGGCGTAAACTATGGCTACACCTTC
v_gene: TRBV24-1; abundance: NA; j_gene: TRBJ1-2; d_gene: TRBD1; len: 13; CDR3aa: CATSGDRVYGYTF; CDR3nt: TGTGCCACCAGTGGTGACAGGGTCTATGGCTACACCTTC
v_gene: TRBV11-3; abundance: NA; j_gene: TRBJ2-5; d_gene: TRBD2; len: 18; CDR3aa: CASSLDLAGGATQETQYF; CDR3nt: TGTGCCAGCAGCTTAGATTTAGCGGGGGGAGCGACCCAAGAGACCCAGTACTTC
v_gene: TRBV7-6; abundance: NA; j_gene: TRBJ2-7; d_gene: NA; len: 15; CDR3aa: CASSSNRDNSYEQYF; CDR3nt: TGTGCCAGCAGCTCAAATCGGGACAACTCCTACGAGCAGTACTTC
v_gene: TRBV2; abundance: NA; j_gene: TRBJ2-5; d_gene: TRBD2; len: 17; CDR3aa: CASPRSKGLAGAETQYF; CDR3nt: TGTGCCAGCCCCCGATCCAAGGGACTAGCGGGAGCAGAGACCCAGTACTTC
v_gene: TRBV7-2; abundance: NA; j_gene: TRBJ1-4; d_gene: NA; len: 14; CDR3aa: CASSLVAQGGKLFF; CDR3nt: TGTGCCAGCAGCTTAGTTGCGCAGGGCGGAAAACTGTTTTTT
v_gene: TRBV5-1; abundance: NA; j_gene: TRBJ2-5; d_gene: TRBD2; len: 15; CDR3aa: CASSLGGTRGETQYF; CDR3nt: TGCGCCAGCAGCTTGGGGGGGACTAGAGGAGAGACCCAGTACTTC